This T cell receptor (beta chain) was sequenced during a study of spatial heterogeneity in lung cancer. Study summary: 72 TRACERx patients with early, untreated non-small cell lung cancer donated samples. The mean occurrence of each unique TCR and UMI combination in raw reads exceeded ten.

TCRdb processed the 5' RACE reads anew with MiXCR; each CDR3 protein has one entry. The repertoire holds under 150,000 distinct CDR3 sequences, with 12% as singletons. Comments on this clonotype: What it binds is not known.

Time point in this sample: blood at routine non-recurrence follow-up after resection. The sequenced material consisted of unsorted whole RNA from tumor, nontumor lung or frozen PBMC. This CDR3 spans 14 amino acids. Germline CDR1 and CDR2: SGHTA and FQGNSA. V dropped 1 base and J dropped 6 bases, with 10 bases sitting between them. Broader study findings: The study found ubiquitous expanded tumor TCRs in blood more at resection than follow-up.

Material: PBMCs, obtained at follow-up. This sequence was found in a male donor with early-stage non-small cell lung cancer. The V gene is TRBV7-2, the J gene TRBJ2-1; tentative D call: TRBD1 (5 bases). CDR3 sequence: CASSLGSQGNEQFF. DNA for the CDR3: TGTGCCAGCAGCTTAGGGTCCCAGGGCAATGAGCAGTTCTTC. The variable domain in full, with the rest retrieved from reference TRBV7-2 and TRBJ2-1, is GAGVSQSPSNKVTEKGKDVELRCDPISGHTALYWYRQSLGQGLEFLIYFQGNSAPDKSGLPSDRFSAERTGGSVSTLTIQRTQQEDSAVYLCASSLGSQGNEQFFGPGTRLTVL.